This T cell receptor beta chain was recovered during a study of OX40 agonist ivuxolimab in advanced cancers. About the full investigation: The costimulatory receptor OX40 (CD134) was targeted by ivuxolimab, a fully human IgG2 agonistic monoclonal antibody. Intravenous ivuxolimab was administered to patients every 2 weeks at six dose levels: 0.01, 0.1, 0.3, 1.5, 3 and 10 mg/kg. Of the 50 to 55 dose-escalation patients, hepatocellular carcinoma was present in about 20, melanoma in approximately 15, renal cell carcinoma in 9 and head and neck cancer in 9. The dose-escalation cohort was around 84% male with a mean age of approximately 60 years, ranging from 23 to 79. Patients were allowed to have had prior anti-PD-1, anti-PD-L1 or anti-CTLA-4 therapy, and approximately 40% of the dose-escalation patients had been treated with checkpoint inhibitors. Three dose-escalation patients achieved partial responses, one with hepatocellular carcinoma and two with cutaneous melanoma. Peripheral TCRbeta sequencing aimed to test whether ivuxolimab altered TCR sequence diversity and caused clonal T-cell expansion. The paper reports the monotherapy dose-escalation portion (N of about 56 patients) of the phase I ivuxolimab trial. General conclusions and limits of the study: After ivuxolimab, CD8+ T cells had more expanded clones than CD4+ T cells on average. In the 0.1-3.0 mg/kg groups, partial responders were among the patients with the lowest normalized peripheral clonal expansion, particularly in CD8+ T cells. At doses from 0.1 to 3.0 mg/kg, clonal expansion was seen in both CD4+ and CD8+ blood T cells between baseline and week 6. Low levels of normalized T-cell clonal expansion were also seen in some nonresponding patients. The antigen specificity of the clonally expanded peripheral T cells was not determined.

From a lookup of the germline V gene, CDR1 and CDR2 are MDHEN and SYDVKM. The V end loses 5 bases and the J end loses 1 base, and a stretch of 5 bases separates them. The CDR3 spans 12 residues, from the cysteine through the phenylalanine. Just CDR3 DNA is preserved here, 36 bases in frame from base 1. The trial excluded patients who had a history of autoimmune disease or were on systemic immunosuppression. Peripheral blood for TCR sequencing was collected from all dose cohorts at baseline, on cycle 4 day 1, and on cycle 7 day 1. The samples were taken from a phase I, first-in-human, multicenter, open-label dose-escalation trial of ivuxolimab. Adults with locally advanced or metastatic melanoma, renal cell, hepatocellular, or head and neck squamous cell carcinoma were enrolled in the trial. CD4+ and CD8+ T cells were sorted separately from peripheral blood before TCR sequencing. To sequence the TCRbeta CDR3 region, genomic DNA was isolated from the sorted cells. TCRbeta CDR3 regions were sequenced using the immunoSEQ Assay. TCRdb re-hosts the immuneACCESS table, in-frame sequences only. Its copies lack some clones; in the studies checked, an unresolved V gene accounts for under half of them, and the cause for the rest is not known. The sample yields some 80,000 clones; approximately 90% were counted once. Around 0.78% of the sample lies in the top ten.

Turning to this clone: The antigen it binds to is not known. No much larger clonotype is one base removed from it; base qualities were not supplied.

The chain uses TRBV28 and TRBJ1-2, with no reliable assignment of the D segment. This clonotype was sampled from an adult with an advanced solid tumor such as melanoma, head and neck, liver or kidney cancer. The material was CD4+ or CD8+ T cells sorted from blood, obtained in a trial of the OX40 agonist ivuxolimab. At the DNA level, the sequence is TGTGCCAGCAGTCCAGTTAACTATGGCTACACCTTC. Its protein reads: CASSPVNYGYTF.